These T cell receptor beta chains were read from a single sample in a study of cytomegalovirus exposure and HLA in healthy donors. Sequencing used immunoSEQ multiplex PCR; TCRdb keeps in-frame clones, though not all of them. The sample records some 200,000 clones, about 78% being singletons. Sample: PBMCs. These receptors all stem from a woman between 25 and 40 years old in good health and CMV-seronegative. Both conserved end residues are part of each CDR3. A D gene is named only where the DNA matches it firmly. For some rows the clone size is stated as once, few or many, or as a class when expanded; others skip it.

CDR3aa: CASSPRPGDAEGRQPQHF
CDR3nt: TGCGCCAGCAGCCCTCGGCCCGGAGACGCCGAGGGCCGGCAGCCCCAGCATTTT
v_gene: TRBV5-1
j_gene: TRBJ1-5
abundance: NA
d_gene: NA

CDR3aa: CASSLWTGGATGELFF
CDR3nt: TGTGCCAGCAGCCTCTGGACAGGGGGGGCCACCGGGGAGCTGTTTTTT
v_gene: TRBV7-3
j_gene: TRBJ2-2
abundance: once
d_gene: TRBD1

CDR3aa: CARSEGQGQTHSNQPQHF
CDR3nt: TGTGCCAGAAGCGAGGGACAGGGCCAAACTCATAGCAATCAGCCCCAGCATTTT
v_gene: TRBV5-3
j_gene: TRBJ1-5
abundance: NA
d_gene: TRBD1

CDR3aa: CASSLGAGGGYEQYF
CDR3nt: TGTGCTAGCAGCTTAGGAGCGGGGGGCGGGTACGAGCAGTACTTC
v_gene: TRBV7-7
j_gene: TRBJ2-7
abundance: NA
d_gene: TRBD2

CDR3aa: CASSLMQQGAKNIQYF
CDR3nt: TGTGCCAGCAGTTTAATGCAACAGGGGGCCAAAAACATTCAGTACTTC
v_gene: TRBV28
j_gene: TRBJ2-4
abundance: NA
d_gene: TRBD1

CDR3aa: CASSLEWGGNYGYTF
CDR3nt: TGCGCCAGCAGCTTGGAGTGGGGGGGGAACTATGGCTACACCTTC
v_gene: TRBV5-1
j_gene: TRBJ1-2
abundance: few
d_gene: NA

CDR3aa: CASSLVRENSYGYTF
CDR3nt: TGTGCCAGCAGCTTAGTTAGGGAGAACAGCTATGGCTACACCTTC
v_gene: TRBV5-4
j_gene: TRBJ1-2
abundance: NA
d_gene: NA

CDR3aa: CASSFEGGEQYF
CDR3nt: TGTGCCAGCAGTTTCGAGGGCGGCGAGCAGTACTTC
v_gene: TRBV27
j_gene: TRBJ2-7
abundance: NA
d_gene: NA

CDR3aa: CASSHQGREQYF
CDR3nt: TGCGCCAGCAGCCACCAGGGTCGCGAGCAGTACTTC
v_gene: TRBV4-1
j_gene: TRBJ2-7
abundance: NA
d_gene: NA

CDR3aa: CASSSRRRFSYEQYF
CDR3nt: TGTGCCAGCAGTTCGAGGCGGAGGTTCTCCTACGAGCAGTACTTC
v_gene: TRBV6-9
j_gene: TRBJ2-7
abundance: NA
d_gene: NA

CDR3aa: CASSLADASYEQYF
CDR3nt: TGCGCCAGCAGCTTGGCCGATGCGTCCTACGAGCAGTACTTC
v_gene: TRBV5-1
j_gene: TRBJ2-7
abundance: NA
d_gene: NA

CDR3aa: CAIRPGEGTDTQYF
CDR3nt: TGTGCCATCAGACCCGGGGAGGGCACAGATACGCAGTATTTT
v_gene: TRBV10-3
j_gene: TRBJ2-3
abundance: NA
d_gene: NA

CDR3aa: CASRRLGQGSVANTGELFF
CDR3nt: TGTGCCAGCCGACGATTGGGACAGGGTAGTGTGGCGAACACCGGGGAGCTGTTTTTT
v_gene: TRBV27
j_gene: TRBJ2-2
abundance: NA
d_gene: TRBD1

CDR3aa: CASTGIGGYTF
CDR3nt: TGTGCCAGCACAGGGATAGGTGGCTACACCTTC
v_gene: TRBV28
j_gene: TRBJ1-2
abundance: NA
d_gene: NA

CDR3aa: CASSLYRGPYNEQFF
CDR3nt: TGCGCCAGCAGCTTGTACAGGGGACCCTACAATGAGCAGTTCTTC
v_gene: TRBV5-1
j_gene: TRBJ2-1
abundance: few
d_gene: TRBD1

CDR3aa: CASSLDSSIVEQYF
CDR3nt: TGTGCCAGCAGCTTGGATAGCAGTATCGTCGAGCAGTACTTC
v_gene: TRBV5-4
j_gene: TRBJ2-7
abundance: NA
d_gene: NA

CDR3aa: CASSYLASGSTDTQYF
CDR3nt: TGTGCCAGCAGTTACCTCGCTAGCGGGAGTACAGATACGCAGTATTTT
v_gene: TRBV6-5
j_gene: TRBJ2-3
abundance: NA
d_gene: TRBD2

CDR3aa: CASSLRGAAGGRQFF
CDR3nt: TGTGCCAGCAGCTTAAGGGGGGCGGCGGGAGGGCGGCAGTTCTTC
v_gene: TRBV7-9
j_gene: TRBJ2-1
abundance: NA
d_gene: TRBD2

CDR3aa: CASSRQGEETQYF
CDR3nt: TGTGCCAGTAGTCGACAGGGGGAAGAGACCCAGTACTTC
v_gene: TRBV19
j_gene: TRBJ2-5
abundance: NA
d_gene: TRBD1

CDR3aa: CAWSVRERFIYNEQFF
CDR3nt: TGTGCCTGGAGTGTACGGGAGCGGTTCATTTACAATGAGCAGTTCTTC
v_gene: TRBV30
j_gene: TRBJ2-1
abundance: NA
d_gene: NA

CDR3aa: CASSQRPNTGELFF
CDR3nt: TGTGCCAGCAGTCAGCGGCCGAACACCGGGGAGCTGTTTTTT
v_gene: TRBV7-9
j_gene: TRBJ2-2
abundance: NA
d_gene: NA

CDR3aa: CASSLEDRGGYEQYF
CDR3nt: TGTGCCAGCAGCTTAGAGGACAGGGGGGGGTACGAGCAGTACTTC
v_gene: TRBV7-2
j_gene: TRBJ2-7
abundance: NA
d_gene: TRBD1

CDR3aa: CASSHQGDSYEQYF
CDR3nt: TGCGCCAGCAGTCATCAGGGGGACTCCTACGAGCAGTACTTC
v_gene: TRBV5-1
j_gene: TRBJ2-7
abundance: NA
d_gene: TRBD1

CDR3aa: CASSPYSPVGYSNQPQHF
CDR3nt: TGTGCCAGCTCACCATACAGCCCTGTCGGTTATAGCAATCAGCCCCAGCATTTT
v_gene: TRBV18
j_gene: TRBJ1-5
abundance: NA
d_gene: NA

CDR3aa: CASSALGRGGNTIYF
CDR3nt: TGCGCCAGCTCCGCCCTAGGTCGAGGGGGAAACACCATATATTTT
v_gene: TRBV10-2
j_gene: TRBJ1-3
abundance: NA
d_gene: NA

CDR3aa: CATSNSSSYEQYF
CDR3nt: TGTGCCACCAGCAACAGTAGCTCCTACGAGCAGTACTTC
v_gene: TRBV15
j_gene: TRBJ2-7
abundance: NA
d_gene: NA

CDR3aa: CASSYSLQGYTEAFF
CDR3nt: TGTGCCAGCAGTTACTCGTTGCAGGGTTACACTGAAGCTTTCTTT
v_gene: TRBV6-6
j_gene: TRBJ1-1
abundance: NA
d_gene: NA

CDR3aa: CASSLSPGAGGYTF
CDR3nt: TGTGCCAGCAGCTTATCGCCAGGGGCTGGAGGCTACACCTTC
v_gene: TRBV7-3
j_gene: TRBJ1-2
abundance: NA
d_gene: NA

CDR3aa: CASSQDRGPAYEQYF
CDR3nt: TGTGCCAGCAGCCAAGATAGGGGCCCAGCCTACGAGCAGTACTTC
v_gene: TRBV4-1
j_gene: TRBJ2-7
abundance: NA
d_gene: NA

CDR3aa: CACVAGGRGEKLFF
CDR3nt: TGTGCCTGCGTCGCCGGAGGGAGAGGAGAAAAACTGTTTTTT
v_gene: TRBV30
j_gene: TRBJ1-4
abundance: NA
d_gene: NA

CDR3aa: CATSRDRLSGNTIYF
CDR3nt: TGTGCCACCAGCAGAGATAGACTCTCTGGAAACACCATATATTTT
v_gene: TRBV15
j_gene: TRBJ1-3
abundance: NA
d_gene: NA

CDR3aa: CASSSRRQGDQPQHF
CDR3nt: TGTGCCAGCAGTTCCCGGAGACAGGGCGATCAGCCCCAGCATTTT
v_gene: TRBV27
j_gene: TRBJ1-5
abundance: NA
d_gene: TRBD1

CDR3aa: CSVEDRMFPNTEAFF
CDR3nt: TGCAGCGTCGAGGACAGGATGTTCCCAAACACTGAAGCTTTCTTT
v_gene: TRBV29-1
j_gene: TRBJ1-1
abundance: NA
d_gene: TRBD1

CDR3aa: CAWSVISGGPKFF
CDR3nt: TGTGCCTGGAGTGTAATTAGCGGGGGCCCCAAGTTCTTC
v_gene: TRBV30
j_gene: TRBJ2-1
abundance: NA
d_gene: TRBD2

CDR3aa: CASSASGTGGYGDTQYF
CDR3nt: TGTGCCAGCAGCGCTTCCGGGACAGGGGGCTATGGAGATACGCAGTATTTT
v_gene: TRBV9
j_gene: TRBJ2-3
abundance: NA
d_gene: TRBD1

CDR3aa: CASAGQGDTGELFF
CDR3nt: TGCGCCAGCGCTGGACAGGGGGACACCGGGGAGCTGTTTTTT
v_gene: TRBV5-1
j_gene: TRBJ2-2
abundance: few
d_gene: TRBD1

CDR3aa: CASSRYGYTF
CDR3nt: TGTGCCAGCAGCCGCTATGGCTACACCTTC
v_gene: TRBV28
j_gene: TRBJ1-2
abundance: few
d_gene: NA

CDR3aa: CASSQVIRADEDYNEQFF
CDR3nt: TGTGCCAGCAGCCAAGTCATCCGAGCGGATGAAGACTACAATGAGCAGTTCTTC
v_gene: TRBV14
j_gene: TRBJ2-1
abundance: NA
d_gene: NA

CDR3aa: CASSSGGADRNTIYF
CDR3nt: TGTGCCAGCAGTTCGGGAGGGGCCGACCGAAACACCATATATTTT
v_gene: TRBV28
j_gene: TRBJ1-3
abundance: NA
d_gene: NA

CDR3aa: CASSVGLASDEQYF
CDR3nt: TGTGCCAGCAGCGTAGGGCTAGCTAGCGACGAGCAGTACTTC
v_gene: TRBV9
j_gene: TRBJ2-7
abundance: NA
d_gene: NA

CDR3aa: CASSLARLGHNEQFF
CDR3nt: TGTGCCAGCAGCTTAGCAAGGTTGGGGCACAATGAGCAGTTCTTC
v_gene: TRBV7-2
j_gene: TRBJ2-1
abundance: NA
d_gene: NA

CDR3aa: CASSFGPQGAYEQYF
CDR3nt: TGTGCCAGCAGCTTCGGCCCACAGGGGGCTTACGAGCAGTACTTC
v_gene: TRBV13
j_gene: TRBJ2-7
abundance: once
d_gene: TRBD1

CDR3aa: CASSIKGGQGVYFDTQYF
CDR3nt: TGTGCCAGTAGTATAAAGGGGGGACAGGGGGTTTATTTTGATACGCAGTATTTT
v_gene: TRBV19
j_gene: TRBJ2-3
abundance: NA
d_gene: TRBD1

CDR3aa: CAWSVQQGSEQYF
CDR3nt: TGTGCCTGGAGTGTACAACAGGGGTCCGAGCAGTACTTC
v_gene: TRBV30
j_gene: TRBJ2-7
abundance: NA
d_gene: TRBD1

CDR3aa: CASSSQFGGELFF
CDR3nt: TGCGCCAGCAGCTCCCAGTTTGGCGGGGAGCTGTTTTTT
v_gene: TRBV4-1
j_gene: TRBJ2-2
abundance: NA
d_gene: NA

CDR3aa: CASSSLGQGYEQYF
CDR3nt: TGTGCCAGCAGTTCCCTAGGACAGGGCTACGAGCAGTACTTC
v_gene: TRBV2
j_gene: TRBJ2-7
abundance: few
d_gene: TRBD1

CDR3aa: CASSLGTSGYNEQFF
CDR3nt: TGCGCCAGCAGCCTCGGGACTAGCGGTTACAATGAGCAGTTCTTC
v_gene: TRBV5-1
j_gene: TRBJ2-1
abundance: NA
d_gene: TRBD2

CDR3aa: CASSLYGQSSYNEQFF
CDR3nt: TGCGCCAGCAGCTTGTACGGACAGTCGTCTTACAATGAGCAGTTCTTC
v_gene: TRBV5-1
j_gene: TRBJ2-1
abundance: NA
d_gene: NA